This record looks at one T cell receptor (beta chain) sequence and its context. The entry originates in a study of blood T cell repertoires in COVID-19. Study-wide context: Donors in the United States, Italy and Spain gave samples during acute or convalescent COVID-19. PBMCs, B-cell-depleted T cells, or T cells were the source of the cDNA or gDNA that made up the material.

Per the original methods: Estimation of nucleated cell counts relied on the amplification of reference gene primers. Sequencing used immunoSEQ multiplex PCR; TCRdb keeps in-frame clones, though not all of them. V, J and clone size derive from that table, while D and trimming were established from the DNA sequence. The sample records about 200,000 clones, 80% being singletons. The CDR3 is 15 amino acids. The V gene's germline CDR1 is SGHRS and CDR2 YFSETQ. The V gene lost 0 bases and the J gene lost 4 bases, with 12 bases spanning the gap. This sequence was found in a woman in her seventies with acute or convalescent COVID-19. The sequencing input was peripheral blood. This chain uses TRBV5-1 with TRBJ2-3; D gene unclear. The CDR3 is CASSLVPFFSDTQYF. The CDR3 DNA sequence: TGCGCCAGCAGCTTGGTTCCCTTTTTCTCAGATACGCAGTATTTT. The full variable domain, rest sourced from reference TRBV5-1 and TRBJ2-3, is KAGVTQTPRYLIKTRGQQVTLSCSPISGHRSVSWYQQTPGQGLQFLFEYFSETQRNKGNFPGRFSGRQFSNSRSEMNVSTLELGDSALYLCASSLVPFFSDTQYFGPGTRLTVL.